Below, 5 T cell receptor beta chains from the same sample are listed, as sequenced in a study of shared clonotypes between healthy human individuals. Only CD45RO-negative cells positively selected for CCR7 counted as naive CD8 cells, so terminally differentiated effector memory CD45RA+ cells were excluded. Measured with immunoSEQ multiplex PCR; TCRdb has only the in-frame clones, and not every one. The data hold some 600,000 clones, with 96% observed a single time. The sample consisted of naive CD8+ T cells sorted from blood. These receptors originate from a woman in her thirties in good health.

Notes on this clone: One end of the junction varies from germline; a read error may be responsible. The rearrangement joins TRBV29-1 to TRBJ1-2, with a possible D match to TRBD1 (5 bases). In germline, CDR1 is SQVTM, CDR2 ANQGSEA. This CDR3 has 14 residues. The CDR3 bases are TGCAGCGTCGAAGTCGACAGATTTAACTATGGCTACACCTTC. It encodes CSVEVDRFNYGYTF.

The gene calls are TRBV28 and TRBJ2-2; the D gene is possibly TRBD2 (5 bases). This CDR3 has 12 residues. Trimming took off 5 bases at V and 7 bases at J, with 8 bases between the two ends. In germline, CDR1 is MDHEN, CDR2 SYDVKM. CDR3 in DNA: TGTGCCAGCAGTAAGACTAACGGGGAGCTGTTTTTT. It is translated as CASSKTNGELFF.

This chain joins TRBV2 and TRBJ2-3; TRBD1 or TRBD2 may be the D gene (5 bases each). This CDR3 has 14 amino acids. Germline CDR1 and CDR2: SNHLY and FYNNEI. Trimming took 1 base from V and 2 from J, leaving 7 bases between them. Written as DNA, the CDR3 is TGTGCCAGCAGTGAAGTGGGACCCACAGATACGCAGTATTTT. Protein sequence: CASSEVGPTDTQYF. Drawing the rest from reference TRBV2 and TRBJ2-3, the complete variable domain is EPEVTQTPSHQVTQMGQEVILRCVPISNHLYFYWYRQILGQKVEFLVSFYNNEISEKSEIFDDQFSVERPDGSNFTLKIRSTKLEDSAMYFCASSEVGPTDTQYFGPGTRLTVL.

This chain joins TRBV6-5 and TRBJ2-5; D not certain. Trimming left V 7 bases short and J 5 bases short, with 14 bases between. This CDR3 has 13 residues. Germline assignment: CDR1 MNHEY and CDR2 SVGAGI. CDR3 loop: CASTIYSGETQYF. CDR3 nucleotides: TGTGCCAGCACTATATACTCCGGGGAGACCCAGTACTTC.

The rearrangement links TRBV15 to TRBJ1-2, with 7 bases identical to TRBD1. The CDR3 loop spans 15 amino acids. J gave up 7 bases and V 3 bases, and 11 bases lay outside the gene matches. Germline assignment: CDR1 LNHNV and CDR2 YYDKDF (reference sequence). The CDR3 reads CATSRKQGSLSGYTF. The DNA of the CDR3 is TGTGCCACCAGCAGGAAACAGGGGAGTCTCTCTGGCTACACCTTC.